This T cell receptor beta chain was identified during a study of response to subunit inactivated influenza vaccine. Study results and limitations: After each seasonal influenza vaccination, few new T cells are recruited, the authors suggested.

TCRdb re-derived calls from the RT-PCR reads in MiXCR, one entry per CDR3 protein. The data hold 450,000 to 600,000 distinct CDR3 sequences, with more than 15% observed a single time. Trimming removed 7 bases at V and 0 bases at J, with 6 bases between. This CDR3 comprises 13 residues. Per the germline V gene, CDR1 is MDHEN and CDR2 is SYDVKM. With regard to this clonotype: Its antigen remains unidentified.

This chain uses TRBV28 with TRBJ2-2; no clear D. This specimen consisted of CD4+ T cells sorted from PBMCs, obtained 23 months after vaccination. The source of this sequence is a man aged 45 to 70 who received an inactivated influenza vaccine. The CDR3 loop is CASIQPNTGELFF. The CDR3 DNA sequence: TGTGCCAGCATACAGCCGAACACCGGGGAGCTGTTTTTT.